The 4 T cell receptor beta chains in this list originate from one sample, sequenced in a study of cytomegalovirus exposure and HLA in healthy donors. PCR primers comprised 60 Vbeta and 13 Jbeta primers. Here immunoSEQ multiplex PCR was the method, and the copy in TCRdb shows in-frame clones only, minus some. Of about 120,000 clones listed, around three fifths are singletons. The sequenced material came from PBMCs. The source is a woman aged 40 to 50 in good health and CMV-seropositive.

On this clone: One end of the junction varies from germline; a read error may be responsible. The chain uses TRBV6-1 and TRBJ1-2, with a weak D call TRBD1 (5 bases). The CDR3 is made up of 13 amino acids. Germline-derived CDR1 and CDR2 are MNHNS and SASEGT. The chain's CDR3 is CASTALRGNGYPF. CDR3 DNA sequence: TGTGCCAGCACCGCACTTCGGGGGAATGGCTACCCCTTC.

The chain links TRBV9 to TRBJ2-1; the match to TRBD2 covers 8 bases. V trimming: 4 bases; J trimming: 4 bases; junction bases outside the gene matches: 10. This CDR3 contains 16 residues. The germline V gene encodes CDR1 SGDLS and CDR2 YYNGEE. The CDR3 reads CASSPRPAGEYNEQFF. CDR3 nucleotides: TGTGCCAGCAGCCCGAGACCAGCGGGAGAGTACAATGAGCAGTTCTTC.

This sequence joins TRBV6-1 and TRBJ1-3; a possible D gene is TRBD1 (6 bases). The germline V and J ends were trimmed by 4 bases and 6 bases, with 16 bases remaining between them. CDR1 and CDR2 (germline): MNHNS, SASEGT. CDR3 length: 15 residues. CDR3 nucleotide sequence: TGTGCCAGCAGTGGCCGGGACATCGGGTTAAACACCATATATTTT. As protein: CASSGRDIGLNTIYF.

This chain uses TRBV30 with TRBJ1-2, with a tentative D call TRBD1 (5 bases). V was clipped by 2 bases and J by 6 bases, with 10 bases between them. This CDR3 contains 12 residues. Germline V gene sequence: CDR1 GTSNPN, CDR2 SVGIG (reference sequence). The CDR3 sequence is CAWSWGGDGYTF. The CDR3 nucleotides are TGTGCCTGGAGTTGGGGGGGGGATGGCTACACCTTC.